Included here is one TCR beta chain sequence, with context. What it binds is not known. From germline, CDR1 is LGHNA and CDR2 YSLEER. The CDR3 loop spans 15 amino acids. Germline trimming cut 3 bases from V and 7 bases from J; bases unmatched to any gene: 3. This entry belongs to a study of cytomegalovirus exposure and HLA in healthy donors. General study findings and limits: Researchers reportedly found TCR beta sequences accurately predicted most subjects' HLA-A and HLA-B alleles.

The PCR ran on 60 Vbeta and 13 Jbeta primers. Only in-frame clones appear in the TCRdb table, and some are missing; sequencing was by immunoSEQ multiplex PCR. This table has about 160,000 clones, over 65% appearing once. The clonotype comes from a man aged 40-50 years in good health and CMV-seropositive. Input material: PBMCs. The chain recombines TRBV4-3 with TRBJ1-4, with TRBD1 matching over 12 bases. CDR3 loop: CASSQGTGGFEKLFF. The CDR3 nucleotides read TGCGCCAGCAGCCAGGGGACAGGGGGCTTTGAAAAACTGTTTTTT.